The 16 T cell receptor beta chains given below trace back to one sample, sequenced in a study of control samples from healthy donors and cancer patients. Here immunoSEQ multiplex PCR was the method, and the copy in TCRdb shows in-frame clones only, minus some. The sample records approximately 69,000 clones, approximately 89% being singletons. The sequenced sample was PBMCs. The receptors shown here come from a man aged 55 to 70 with colorectal cancer.

This clone has just a few counts. J is TRBJ1-2 and V is TRBV6-2 or TRBV6-3, with D uncertain. Trimming shortened V by 2 bases and J by 5 bases, and 9 bases separated the two germline ends. CDR3 size: 13 residues. The V gene's germline CDR1 is MNHEY and CDR2 SVGEGT. CDR3 in amino acids: CASSYRVFYGYTF. CDR3 nucleotides: TGTGCCAGCAGTTACCGAGTTTTTTATGGCTACACCTTC.

The rearrangement joins TRBV18 to TRBJ2-3; the D gene is possibly TRBD2 (6 bases). The V and J ends lost 3 bases and 5 bases respectively, with 15 bases between them. Germline V CDR1 and CDR2: KGHSH, LQKENI. CDR3 length: 15 amino acids. The CDR3 nucleotides read TGTGCCAGCTCACCCCAGAGACTAGAAGTAGATACGCAGTATTTT. Protein: CASSPQRLEVDTQYF.

The gene calls are TRBV3-1 (or the pseudogene TRBV3-2) and TRBJ2-1; 9 nucleotides match TRBD2. CDR3 length: 18 amino acids. Trimming cost V 0 bases and J 6 bases; bases outside gene matches: 12. CDR1 and CDR2 from the germline V gene are LGHDT and YNNKEL (reference sequence). Here the CDR3 DNA reads TGTGCCAGCAGCCAAGAGGGGGGCCTAGCGGGGACAAGCAATGAGCAGTTCTTC. Its translation: CASSQEGGLAGTSNEQFF.

The chain has TRBV18 and TRBJ1-3; no firm D call. CDR1 KGHSH and CDR2 LQKENI come from the germline V gene. CDR3 length: 14 amino acids. Trimming took 1 base from V and 0 from J, leaving 4 bases between them. CDR3 in amino acids: CASSPQFSGNTIYF. CDR3 nucleotides: TGTGCCAGCTCACCACAGTTCTCTGGAAACACCATATATTTT.

The chain is built from TRBV28 and TRBJ1-6; 8 bases are shared with TRBD1. Germline V gene data show CDR1 as MDHEN and CDR2 as SYDVKM. CDR3 length: 15 residues. J lost 5 bases, V lost 4 bases, and 4 bases had no gene match. This CDR3 is CASSYRDRHNSPLHF. CDR3 DNA sequence: TGTGCCAGCAGTTACCGGGACAGGCATAATTCACCCCTCCACTTT.

The chain employs TRBV7-9 and TRBJ1-1; D gene unclear. With 2 bases removed from V and 1 base from J, the gap between germline ends came to 5 bases. CDR1 is SEHNR and CDR2 is FQNEAQ in the germline V gene (reference sequence). The CDR3 is made up of 13 amino acids. The CDR3 is CASSLFQNTEAFF. The CDR3 DNA follows: TGTGCCAGCAGCTTATTTCAGAACACTGAAGCTTTCTTT.

This CDR3 is CATSRQGGTEAFF. The DNA for the CDR3 is TGTGCCACCAGCCGCCAGGGGGGCACTGAAGCTTTCTTT. The chain joins TRBV15 to TRBJ1-1; 7 positions agree with TRBD1. Germline trimming cut 5 bases from V and 4 bases from J; bases unmatched to any gene: 4. Germline assignment: CDR1 LNHNV and CDR2 YYDKDF (reference sequence). This CDR3 is 13 amino acids long.

The table lists this clone with a few counts. The chain recombines TRBV4-1 with TRBJ2-2; unclear D gene. Trimming removed 0 bases from V and 0 bases from J, with 8 bases in between. Germline CDR1 reads MGHRA; CDR2 reads YSYEKL. The CDR3 is 16 amino acids. Here the CDR3 reads CASSQDPIANTGELFF. For the CDR3, the DNA is TGCGCCAGCAGCCAAGATCCTATCGCGAACACCGGGGAGCTGTTTTTT.

The chain combines TRBV7-9 with TRBJ2-1; a weak D match, TRBD1 (7 bases). V gave up 5 bases and J gave up 6 bases, with 20 bases separating them. The CDR3 consists of 16 residues. Germline lookup yields CDR1 SEHNR and CDR2 FQNEAQ (reference sequence). CDR3 in amino acids: CASSPGGHLRFNEQFF. The CDR3 coding sequence is TGTGCCAGCAGCCCAGGGGGGCATTTGCGGTTCAATGAGCAGTTCTTC. The full variable domain, with the rest looked up from reference TRBV7-9 and TRBJ2-1, is DTGVSQNPRHKITKRGQNVTFRCDPISEHNRLYWYRQTLGQGPEFLTYFQNEAQLEKSRLLSDRFSAERPKGSFSTLEIQRTEQGDSAMYLCASSPGGHLRFNEQFFGPGTRLTVL.

V and J are TRBV6-6 and TRBJ2-6, with D perhaps matching TRBD1 (5 bases). The CDR3 spans 16 residues. The germline CDR1 and CDR2 sequences are MNHNY and SVGAGI (reference sequence). Trimming shortened V by 7 bases and J by 0 bases, and 13 bases separated the two germline ends. The CDR3 DNA reads TGTGCCAGCACCCACTTGGGGCGCTCTGGGGCCAACGTCCTGACTTTC. It codes for CASTHLGRSGANVLTF.

The chain couples TRBV12-3 or TRBV12-4 to TRBJ1-1, with D unclear. V was trimmed by 7 bases and J by 5 bases, leaving 8 bases between them. The CDR3 length is 11 residues. CDR3 in amino acids: CASMYGTEAFF. In DNA form, the CDR3 reads TGTGCCAGCATGTACGGGACTGAAGCTTTCTTT.

The J gene is TRBJ2-7, the V gene TRBV6-5; D may be TRBD2 (7 bases). V lost 7 bases and J lost 4, with 20 bases in between. This CDR3 is built from 15 residues. Germline V gives CDR1 MNHEY, CDR2 SVGAGI. The CDR3, as DNA: TGTGCCAGCAAGGGGGGGGCAGAATCGAGGTACGAGCAGTACTTC. This translates into CASKGGAESRYEQYF.

The rearrangement joins TRBV5-6 to TRBJ2-7; D is unresolved. Germline V gives CDR1 SGHDT, CDR2 YYEEEE. V lost 0 bases to trimming and J lost 7 bases, with 8 bases between them. The CDR3 has 12 amino acids. CDR3 bases: TGTGCCAGCAGCTTGGTACTTGGAGAGCAGTACTTC. This codes for CASSLVLGEQYF.

The chain has TRBV19 and TRBJ1-5, with a tentative D call TRBD1 (5 bases). Germline assignment: CDR1 LNHDA and CDR2 SQIVND (reference sequence). V gave up 7 bases and J gave up 0 bases, with 13 bases separating them. The CDR3 is 15 residues long. The CDR3 loop is CASTPPGYSNQPQHF. DNA of the CDR3: TGTGCCAGTACTCCCCCAGGGTATAGCAATCAGCCCCAGCATTTT.

V gene TRBV6-5 combines with J gene TRBJ1-2; weak D call: TRBD1 (5 bases). CDR1 is MNHEY and CDR2 is SVGAGI in the germline V gene. Trimming pared 6 bases from V and 0 bases from J, leaving 11 bases between. The CDR3 covers 14 residues. The CDR3 protein is CASRGVATNYGYTF. The CDR3 DNA is TGTGCCAGCAGGGGGGTGGCCACTAACTATGGCTACACCTTC.

This clone was detected only a few times. The chain links TRBV2 to TRBJ1-5, with no clear D. Trimming shortened V by 4 bases and J by 0 bases, and 10 bases separated the two germline ends. Germline CDR1 SNHLY, CDR2 FYNNEI. The CDR3 consists of 15 residues. The CDR3 spells CASSVGSYSNQPQHF. The CDR3 nucleotides are TGTGCCAGCAGTGTCGGCAGTTATAGCAATCAGCCCCAGCATTTT.